This T cell receptor beta chain is drawn from a study of cytomegalovirus exposure and HLA in healthy donors. Study as a whole: Sequencing of about 179 million T cells in an earlier analysis found 95 million to 120 million unique TCR beta sequences.

Study results and caveats: Researchers reported from a later analysis that most CMV-associated TCR beta chains appeared HLA-restricted.

This clone has just one count. Its specificity is not known. The PCR ran on 60 Vbeta and 13 Jbeta primers. Per the study methods: An analysis performed later counted 72 million or so unique TCR beta chains (roughly 11 million of them shared). Using immunoSEQ multiplex PCR, the repertoire was profiled, and TCRdb retains in-frame clones only, with some absent. That table supplies the V and J calls and clone size; D and trimming were determined from the DNA. The sample has more than 120,000 clones; about four fifths are singletons. Sequencing was performed on PBMCs. This clonotype was obtained from a woman in her thirties or forties in good health and CMV-seropositive.

The CDR3 region has the DNA TGTGCCAGTAGTATGATGGCGGGAGCGGCAGATACGCAGTATTTT. Translated: CASSMMAGAADTQYF. V gene TRBV19 combines with J gene TRBJ2-3; 7 nucleotides align to TRBD2. Unmatched junction bases numbered 7, after V lost 3 bases and J lost 4 bases. There are 15 residues in the CDR3. CDR1 is LNHDA and CDR2 is SQIVND in the germline V gene (reference sequence).